Below, 32 T cell receptor beta chains from the same sample are listed, as sequenced in a study of CD8+ T cells in alopecia areata (dated by TCRdb to the late 2010s). To prepare the library, the immunoSEQ multiplex PCR assay was applied. RNA was extracted from all samples and reverse transcribed into cDNA, which served as template for TCR sequencing. TCRdb limited this immuneACCESS table to in-frame rearrangements with V and J called. A share of clones is missing; checked studies link under half to unresolved V genes, and the rest is unexplained. For this sample the table gives under 150,000 clones, of which around 48% were detected only once. Clones ranked in the top ten supply 10% of the sample. Source material: NKG2D-low CD8+ T cells sorted from blood. The sample's cell subset or site label is to be understood as: sorted CD8+ NKG2D-low blood T cells. These receptor sequences come from a human donor with alopecia areata.

The chain links TRBV30 to TRBJ1-1; 8 nucleotides line up with TRBD1. Trimming took 1 base from V and 7 from J; bases not matched to a gene: 5. The CDR3 totals 13 residues. Germline CDR1 GTSNPN, CDR2 SVGIG (reference sequence). This CDR3 reads CAWSGRGQNEAFF. The DNA of the CDR3 is TGTGCCTGGAGTGGCAGGGGGCAGAATGAAGCTTTCTTT.

This clone has only a few counts. The gene calls are TRBV14 and TRBJ2-7, with 7 nucleotides matching TRBD1. This CDR3 spans 14 amino acids. V shed 1 base and J 2 bases; nucleotides not matched to a gene: 2. Germline CDR1 is SGHDN and CDR2 is FVKESK. CDR3 sequence (DNA): TGTGCCAGCAGCCAAGGAAGGGGGCCCTACGAGCAGTACTTC. Residues: CASSQGRGPYEQYF.

Only a few counts were recorded for this clone. The V gene is TRBV4-1, the J gene TRBJ2-2, with 7 bases lining up with TRBD1. This CDR3 has 13 amino acids. V was clipped by 1 base and J by 10 bases; unmatched bases: 3. Germline CDR1 MGHRA, CDR2 YSYEKL. The CDR3 DNA follows: TGCGCCAGCAGCCAAGTGGACAGGCTGGAGCTGTTTTTT. This sequence encodes CASSQVDRLELFF.

The chain is built from TRBV29-1 and TRBJ1-2; D is perhaps TRBD1 (5 bases). Germline CDR1 SQVTM, CDR2 ANQGSEA. This CDR3 region has 11 residues. Deletions cut 7 bases from V and 5 bases from J, with 11 bases between. The CDR3 reads CSGDLVYGYTF. CDR3 DNA: TGCAGCGGGGACTTAGTGTATGGCTACACCTTC.

The chain carries TRBV9 and TRBJ2-3, with 12 bases identical to TRBD2. The V segment lost 3 bases and the J segment 4 bases; nucleotides outside the gene matches: 12. Germline V gene data show CDR1 as SGDLS and CDR2 as YYNGEE. The CDR3 covers 18 residues. The CDR3, as DNA: TGTGCCAGCAGCGCTCCTTCCGGGACTAGCGGGTTCGCAGATACGCAGTATTTT. Translation: CASSAPSGTSGFADTQYF.

This clone was picked up a small number of times. CDR3 DNA sequence: TGTGCCAGCAGTGAAGGCAATGAGCAGTTCTTC. Encoded protein: CASSEGNEQFF. The chain joins TRBV6-1 to TRBJ2-1; no reliable D call. Germline assignment: CDR1 MNHNS and CDR2 SASEGT. The CDR3 is 11 amino acids. The V end lost 1 base, the J end lost 6 bases, and 1 base lay between the germline ends.

This chain links TRBV29-1 with TRBJ2-5; possible D gene TRBD2, 5 bases. Germline V gene data show CDR1 as SQVTM and CDR2 as ANQGSEA. This CDR3 is built from 14 residues. Trimming removed 4 bases at V and 4 bases at J, with 16 bases between. The CDR3 sequence is CSVGTRELGETQYF. CDR3 coding DNA: TGCAGCGTTGGTACGAGGGAGTTGGGAGAGACCCAGTACTTC. Full variable domain (outside the CDR3, taken from reference TRBV29-1 and TRBJ2-5): SAVISQKPSRDICQRGTSLTIQCQVDSQVTMMFWYRQQPGQSLTLIATANQGSEATYESGFVIDKFPISRPNLTFSTLTVSNMSPEDSSIYLCSVGTRELGETQYFGPGTRLLVL.

V gene TRBV30 combines with J gene TRBJ2-1, with TRBD2 matching 7 bases. The J segment lost 10 bases and the V segment lost 0 bases, leaving 3 bases of the junction unmatched. This CDR3 region has 12 residues. The germline V gene has CDR1 GTSNPN and CDR2 SVGIG (reference sequence). Here the CDR3 reads CAWSVAGTEQFF. CDR3 coding DNA: TGTGCCTGGAGTGTAGCGGGGACCGAGCAGTTCTTC.

This clone was found a few times. CDR3 nucleotides: TGCGCCAGCAGTCCAGGGTCGGGCAGTGAGCAGTTCTTC. Translating gives CASSPGSGSEQFF. This rearrangement joins TRBV23-1 to TRBJ2-1, with a weak D call TRBD1 (5 bases). TRBV23-1 is an ORF for which the function is uncertain. The CDR3 consists of 13 residues. V lost 4 bases to trimming and J lost 9 bases, with 13 bases between them.

This clone was seen a few times. V usage is TRBV19 and J usage is TRBJ2-1, with D possibly called TRBD1 or TRBD2 (6 bases each). Trimming stripped 3 bases from V and 2 bases from J, with 11 bases between. The germline gives CDR1 LNHDA, CDR2 SQIVND (reference sequence). The CDR3 loop spans 15 amino acids. DNA for the CDR3: TGTGCCAGTAGTATGGGGGGCAGTCCCTACAATGAGCAGTTCTTC. Its translation is CASSMGGSPYNEQFF. Full variable domain (outside the CDR3, taken from reference TRBV19 and TRBJ2-1): DGGITQSPKYLFRKEGQNVTLSCEQNLNHDAMYWYRQDPGQGLRLIYYSQIVNDFQKGDIAEGYSVSREKKESFPLTVTSAQKNPTAFYLCASSMGGSPYNEQFFGPGTRLTVL.

There are a few counts of this clone. This rearrangement joins TRBV25-1 to TRBJ1-2; D possibly corresponds to TRBD1 (5 bases). Germline CDR1 reads MGHDK; CDR2 reads SYGVNS. The V end was cut by 2 bases, the J end by 8 bases, with 12 bases between. The CDR3 covers 13 residues. CDR3 in DNA: TGTGCCAGCAGTGAAGGGGCCATGAGGGGCTACACCTTC. Amino acids: CASSEGAMRGYTF.

This clone was seen only a few times. The V and J genes are TRBV28 and TRBJ2-7, with 9 bases that match TRBD1. V lost 6 bases and J lost 3; bases outside the gene matches: 3. This CDR3 has 13 amino acids. Germline CDR1 reads MDHEN; CDR2 reads SYDVKM. The chain's CDR3 is CASRRQGDYEQYF. Here the CDR3 DNA reads TGTGCCAGCAGGAGACAGGGGGACTACGAGCAGTACTTC.

This chain links TRBV29-1 with TRBJ2-1; 9 nucleotides align to TRBD2. Trimming cost V 0 bases and J 10 bases; bases outside gene matches: 4. This CDR3 has 13 amino acids. Germline CDR1 and CDR2: SQVTM and ANQGSEA. The CDR3 region has the DNA TGCAGCGTTGAAGAGGGGACTAGCCGGGAGCAGTTCTTC. It codes for CSVEEGTSREQFF.

The chain combines TRBV2 with TRBJ2-5, with TRBD1 as a possible D gene (6 bases). The germline CDR1 and CDR2 sequences are SNHLY and FYNNEI. This CDR3 is built from 15 residues. With 3 bases removed from V and 1 base from J, the gap between germline ends came to 12 bases. The DNA for the CDR3 is TGTGCCAGCAGTGAGAGTGGGGGCCTCCAAGAGACCCAGTACTTC. Translated: CASSESGGLQETQYF.

V gene TRBV30 combines with J gene TRBJ1-1, with TRBD1 as a possible D gene (6 bases). This CDR3 is 14 amino acids long. The germline V gene encodes CDR1 GTSNPN and CDR2 SVGIG (reference sequence). Trimming pared 5 bases from V and 5 bases from J, leaving 18 bases between. The CDR3: CAWDSGGGWTEAFF. DNA of the CDR3: TGTGCCTGGGACAGCGGGGGCGGTTGGACTGAAGCTTTCTTT.

This clone was observed a handful of times. The rearrangement links TRBV28 to TRBJ2-1; D is possibly TRBD1 (6 bases). CDR3 length: 14 amino acids. CDR1 and CDR2 from the germline V gene are MDHEN and SYDVKM. Trimming took off 6 bases at V and 9 bases at J, with 18 bases between the two ends. The CDR3 coding sequence is TGTGCCAGCAGGGGGCGAGGGGGTTCTAGTGAGCAGTTCTTC. Translating gives CASRGRGGSSEQFF.

This clone was observed a handful of times. The CDR3 protein is CASSEGTAPHQPQHF. DNA for the CDR3: TGCGCCAGCAGCGAAGGGACAGCCCCACATCAGCCCCAGCATTTT. V gene TRBV5-1 combines with J gene TRBJ1-5, with 7 bases identical to TRBD1. Losses at the gene ends were 4 bases for V and 5 bases for J; bases not matched to a gene: 9. The CDR3 is 15 residues long. The germline CDR1 and CDR2 sequences are SGHRS and YFSETQ.

The chain has TRBV7-9 and TRBJ2-7; perhaps TRBD2 as D (6 bases). CDR3 size: 14 residues. V was clipped by 1 base and J by 2 bases, with 9 bases between them. Germline-derived CDR1 and CDR2 are SEHNR and FQNEAQ (reference sequence). The CDR3 protein is CASSLEEGTYEQYF. In nucleotides, the CDR3 is TGTGCCAGCAGCTTAGAGGAGGGGACCTACGAGCAGTACTTC.

This sequence joins TRBV29-1 and TRBJ2-1, with TRBD1 matching over 7 bases. Germline trimming cut 4 bases from V and 7 bases from J; bases unmatched to any gene: 13. The CDR3 is 15 amino acids. CDR1 is SQVTM, CDR2 ANQGSEA, per germline. CDR3 DNA: TGCAGCGTTGCGGGAACGACAGGGAAAGGAAATGAGCAGTTCTTC. The encoded protein is CSVAGTTGKGNEQFF.

A few counts support this clone. The chain has TRBV29-1 and TRBJ2-1; D is perhaps TRBD2 (5 bases). CDR1 and CDR2 from the germline V gene are SQVTM and ANQGSEA. The CDR3 runs to 11 residues. V lost 7 bases to trimming and J lost 7 bases, with 11 bases between them. The CDR3 DNA reads TGCAGCGGGCGTGCGGGTAATGAGCAGTTCTTC. Translated, it gives CSGRAGNEQFF.

The chain couples TRBV29-1 to TRBJ2-5, with D perhaps TRBD1 (5 bases). Trimming cost V 1 base and J 1 base, with 10 bases left between them. This CDR3 region has 14 residues. Germline CDR1 and CDR2: SQVTM and ANQGSEA. The CDR3 DNA reads as TGCAGCGTTGAAGCCCGACAGATCCAAGAGACCCAGTACTTC. Protein product: CSVEARQIQETQYF.

A few counts support this clone. V and J are TRBV29-1 and TRBJ2-1; TRBD2 agrees at 8 bases. Germline CDR1 reads SQVTM; CDR2 reads ANQGSEA. The junction had 10 bases not matched to a gene; V was cut back by 6 bases and J by 9 bases. The CDR3 is made up of 13 amino acids. The CDR3 nucleotides are TGCAGCGTCCCATCGGCGGGAGGATCTGAGCAGTTCTTC. Translating it yields CSVPSAGGSEQFF.

This rearrangement joins TRBV30 to TRBJ1-1; tentatively, D is TRBD1 (5 bases). Trimming took 2 bases from V and 1 from J, leaving 11 bases between them. The CDR3 covers 14 residues. The germline V gene encodes CDR1 GTSNPN and CDR2 SVGIG (reference sequence). This CDR3 reads CAWSLLGQNTEAFF. The CDR3 DNA reads as TGTGCCTGGAGTCTTTTAGGACAGAACACTGAAGCTTTCTTT.

The chain is built from TRBV29-1 and TRBJ2-1; D is unclear. The CDR3 consists of 10 residues. Trimming pared 5 bases from V and 6 bases from J, leaving 5 bases between. Germline lookup yields CDR1 SQVTM and CDR2 ANQGSEA. The CDR3 here is CSVLGNEQFF. The DNA of the CDR3 is TGCAGCGTTCTCGGCAATGAGCAGTTCTTC.

This sequence joins TRBV27 and TRBJ2-5, with TRBD2 as a possible D gene (5 bases). V was clipped by 1 base and J by 2 bases, with 14 bases between them. Germline V lookup: CDR1 MNHEY, CDR2 SMNVEV (reference sequence). This CDR3 has 16 amino acids. For the CDR3, the DNA is TGTGCCAGCAGTTTATTGCCCGGGGAAACACAAGAGACCCAGTACTTC. Translation: CASSLLPGETQETQYF.

This clone was seen only a few times. Additional DNA sequences in this sample encode the identical CDR3. The V and J genes are TRBV13 and TRBJ2-5; maybe TRBD2 (5 bases). The CDR3 length is 13 residues. The V and J ends lost 3 bases and 5 bases respectively, with 10 bases between them. Germline lookup yields CDR1 PRHDT and CDR2 FYEKMQ (reference sequence). The CDR3 is CASSLTGEETQYF. The CDR3 DNA reads as TGTGCCAGCAGCTTGACTGGGGAGGAGACCCAGTACTTC.

This clone came up a few times. The chain combines TRBV29-1 with TRBJ2-5; TRBD1 matches 8 bases. The CDR3 runs to 13 residues. CDR1 is SQVTM, CDR2 ANQGSEA, per germline. V shed 6 bases and J 0 bases; nucleotides not matched to a gene: 3. The CDR3 sequence: CSVHRGDQETQYF. In DNA form, the CDR3 reads TGCAGCGTACACAGGGGGGACCAAGAGACCCAGTACTTC.

The rearrangement links TRBV27 to TRBJ2-7, with a tentative D call TRBD1 (6 bases). Germline V gives CDR1 MNHEY, CDR2 SMNVEV (reference sequence). The CDR3 is 13 residues long. Trimming left V 5 bases short and J 11 bases short, with 19 bases between. CDR3 protein: CASSIGKGVTEYF. For the CDR3, the DNA is TGTGCCAGCAGTATCGGAAAGGGGGTAACGGAGTACTTC.

This clone was observed a few times. The V gene is TRBV6-4, the J gene TRBJ2-1, with 7 positions matching TRBD2. Germline lookup yields CDR1 MRHNA and CDR2 SNTAGT. CDR3 length: 15 residues. V was pared by 0 bases and J by 9 bases, with 8 bases of the junction left unmatched. The CDR3: CASSDSIAGASEQFF. The CDR3 bases are TGTGCCAGCAGTGACTCCATTGCGGGAGCATCTGAGCAGTTCTTC.

This clone was seen a few times. The gene calls are TRBV6-4 and TRBJ2-3; D is possibly TRBD2 (7 bases). Germline CDR1 is MRHNA and CDR2 is SNTAGT. The CDR3 sequence is 15 residues long. The V and J ends lost 6 bases and 1 base respectively, with 14 bases between them. The CDR3 DNA reads TGTGCCAGCAGCCGAGAGGGGGGGGGCACAGATACGCAGTATTTT. Encoded protein: CASSREGGGTDTQYF.

This clone was detected only a few times. V usage is TRBV28 and J usage is TRBJ1-1; D unresolved. CDR1 MDHEN and CDR2 SYDVKM come from the germline V gene. V was clipped by 10 bases and J by 5 bases, with 8 bases between them. The CDR3 runs 10 residues. CDR3 in DNA: TGTGCCACCCTGTTAACTGAAGCTTTCTTT. Its translation is CATLLTEAFF. The full variable domain, in which reference TRBV28 and TRBJ1-1 provide the parts outside the CDR3, is DVKVTQSSRYLVKRTGEKVFLECVQDMDHENMFWYRQDPGLGLRLIYFSYDVKMKEKGDIPEGYSVSREKKERFSLILESASTNQTSMYLCATLLTEAFFGQGTRLTVV.

J is TRBJ1-5 and V is TRBV13, with D hard to call. With 1 base removed from V and 7 bases from J, the gap between germline ends came to 5 bases. CDR3 length: 12 amino acids. Germline CDR1 reads PRHDT; CDR2 reads FYEKMQ (reference sequence). CDR3 sequence: CASSLDGQPQHF. As DNA, the CDR3 is TGTGCCAGCAGCTTAGACGGACAGCCCCAGCATTTT.